The T cell receptor (beta chain) described here comes from a study of blood T cell repertoires in COVID-19. About the study: Sites across the United States, Italy and Spain contributed samples from acute and convalescent COVID-19. PBMCs, B-cell-depleted T cells, or T cells were the source of the cDNA or gDNA that made up the material.

Authors' methods: Amplification of reference gene primers provided the estimated nucleated cell counts. Sequencing was performed with immunoSEQ multiplex PCR; in TCRdb, only in-frame clones are kept and a portion is missing. That table supplies the V and J calls and clone size; D and trimming were determined from the DNA. The sample shows around 260,000 clones, about nine tenths of them seen only once. The CDR3 covers 14 residues. V was shortened by 0 bases and J by 9 bases, with 10 bases between the two germline ends. In germline, CDR1 is SGHRS, CDR2 YFSETQ. The sequenced sample consisted of peripheral blood. This chain joins TRBV5-1 and TRBJ1-6; no definite D call. This sequence originates from a woman aged 30 to 39 with active or convalescent COVID-19. The CDR3 region is CASSLEQSVSPLHF. The DNA for the CDR3 is TGCGCCAGCAGCTTGGAACAGTCTGTTTCACCCCTCCACTTT.